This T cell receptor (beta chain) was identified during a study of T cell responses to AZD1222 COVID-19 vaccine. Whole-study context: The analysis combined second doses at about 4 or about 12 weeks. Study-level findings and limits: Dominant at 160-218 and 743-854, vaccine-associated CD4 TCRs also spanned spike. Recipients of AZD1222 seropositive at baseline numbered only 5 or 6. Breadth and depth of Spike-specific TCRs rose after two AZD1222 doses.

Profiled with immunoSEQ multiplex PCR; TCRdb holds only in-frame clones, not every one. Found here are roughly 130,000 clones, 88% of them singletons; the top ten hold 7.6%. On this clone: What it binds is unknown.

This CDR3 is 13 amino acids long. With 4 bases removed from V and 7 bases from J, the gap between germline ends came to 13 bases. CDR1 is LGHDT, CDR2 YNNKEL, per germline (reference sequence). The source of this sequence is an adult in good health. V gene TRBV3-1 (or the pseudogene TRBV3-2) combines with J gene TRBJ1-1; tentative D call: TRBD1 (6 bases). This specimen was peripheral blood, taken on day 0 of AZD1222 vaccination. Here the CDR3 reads CASSLGRGLEAFF. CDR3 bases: TGTGCCAGCAGCCTGGGCAGGGGCCTTGAAGCTTTCTTT.